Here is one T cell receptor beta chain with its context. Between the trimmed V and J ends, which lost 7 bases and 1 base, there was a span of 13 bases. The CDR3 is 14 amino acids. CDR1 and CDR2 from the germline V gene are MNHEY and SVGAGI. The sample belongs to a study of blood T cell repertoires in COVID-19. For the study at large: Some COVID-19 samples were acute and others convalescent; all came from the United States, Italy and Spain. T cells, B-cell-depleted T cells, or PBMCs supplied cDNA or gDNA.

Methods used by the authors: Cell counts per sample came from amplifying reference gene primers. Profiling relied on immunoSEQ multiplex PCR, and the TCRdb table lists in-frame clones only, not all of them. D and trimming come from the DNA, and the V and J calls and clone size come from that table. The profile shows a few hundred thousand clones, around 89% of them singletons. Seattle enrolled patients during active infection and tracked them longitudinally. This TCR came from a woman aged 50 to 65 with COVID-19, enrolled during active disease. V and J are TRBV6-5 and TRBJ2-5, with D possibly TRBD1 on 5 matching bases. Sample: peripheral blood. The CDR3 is CASTNLDSQETQYF. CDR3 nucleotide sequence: TGTGCCAGCACCAACCTTGACAGCCAAGAGACCCAGTACTTC.